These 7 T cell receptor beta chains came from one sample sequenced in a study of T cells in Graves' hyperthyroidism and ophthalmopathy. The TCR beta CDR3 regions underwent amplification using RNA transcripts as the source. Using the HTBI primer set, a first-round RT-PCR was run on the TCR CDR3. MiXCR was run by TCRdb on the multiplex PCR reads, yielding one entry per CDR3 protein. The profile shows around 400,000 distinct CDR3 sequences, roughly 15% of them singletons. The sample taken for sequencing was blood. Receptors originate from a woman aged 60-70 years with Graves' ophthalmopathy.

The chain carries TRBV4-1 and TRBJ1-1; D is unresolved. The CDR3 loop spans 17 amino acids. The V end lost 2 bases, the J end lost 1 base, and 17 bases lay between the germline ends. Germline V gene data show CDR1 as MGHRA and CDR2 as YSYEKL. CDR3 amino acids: CASSQTPHVRGNTEAFF. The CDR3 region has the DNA TGCGCCAGCAGCCAAACTCCCCATGTCAGAGGGAACACTGAAGCTTTCTTT.

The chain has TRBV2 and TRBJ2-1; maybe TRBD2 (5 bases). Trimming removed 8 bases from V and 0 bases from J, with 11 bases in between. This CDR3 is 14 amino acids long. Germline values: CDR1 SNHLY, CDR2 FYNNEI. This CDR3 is CASGGERSYNEQFF. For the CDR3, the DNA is TGTGCCAGCGGAGGAGAACGCTCCTACAATGAGCAGTTCTTC. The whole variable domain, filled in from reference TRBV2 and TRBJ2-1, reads EPEVTQTPSHQVTQMGQEVILRCVPISNHLYFYWYRQILGQKVEFLVSFYNNEISEKSEIFDDQFSVERPDGSNFTLKIRSTKLEDSAMYFCASGGERSYNEQFFGPGTRLTVL.

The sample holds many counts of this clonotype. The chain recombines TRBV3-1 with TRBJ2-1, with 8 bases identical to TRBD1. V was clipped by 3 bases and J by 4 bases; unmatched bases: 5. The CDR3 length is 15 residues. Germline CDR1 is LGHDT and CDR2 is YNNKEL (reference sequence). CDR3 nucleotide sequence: TGTGCCAGCAGCCAGGGGCGGGACAGGTACAATGAGCAGTTCTTC. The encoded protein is CASSQGRDRYNEQFF.

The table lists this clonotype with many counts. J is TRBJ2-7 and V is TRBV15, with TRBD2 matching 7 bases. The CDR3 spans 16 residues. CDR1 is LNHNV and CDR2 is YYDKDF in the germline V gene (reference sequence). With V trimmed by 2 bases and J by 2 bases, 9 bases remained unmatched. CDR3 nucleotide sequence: TGTGCCACCAGCAGATCGCGGGCTAGCGGAGCCTACGAGCAGTACTTC. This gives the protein CATSRSRASGAYEQYF.

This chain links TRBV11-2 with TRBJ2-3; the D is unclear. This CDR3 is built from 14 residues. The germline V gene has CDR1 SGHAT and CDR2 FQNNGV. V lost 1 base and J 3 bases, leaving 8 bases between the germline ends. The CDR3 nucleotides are TGTGCCAGCAGCTTAGGGTCGGATACAGATACGCAGTATTTT. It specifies CASSLGSDTDTQYF.

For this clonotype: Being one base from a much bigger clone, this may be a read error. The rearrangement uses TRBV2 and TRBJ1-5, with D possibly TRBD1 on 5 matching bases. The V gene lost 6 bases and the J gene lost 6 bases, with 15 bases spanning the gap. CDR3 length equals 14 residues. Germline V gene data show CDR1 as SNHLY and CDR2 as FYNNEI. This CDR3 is CASRDAGTGQPQHF. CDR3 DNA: TGTGCCAGCAGAGACGCAGGGACGGGTCAGCCCCAGCATTTT.

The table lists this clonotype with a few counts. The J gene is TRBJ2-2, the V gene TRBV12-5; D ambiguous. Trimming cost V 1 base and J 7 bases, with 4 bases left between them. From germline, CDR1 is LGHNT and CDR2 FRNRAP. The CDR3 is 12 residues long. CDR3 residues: CASGLENGELFF. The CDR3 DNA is TGTGCTAGTGGTTTGGAGAACGGGGAGCTGTTTTTT. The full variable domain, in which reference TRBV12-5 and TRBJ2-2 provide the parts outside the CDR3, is DARVTQTPRHKVTEMGQEVTMRCQPILGHNTVFWYRQTMMQGLELLAYFRNRAPLDDSGMPKDRFSAEMPDATLATLKIQPSEPRDSAVYFCASGLENGELFFGEGSRLTVL.